The entry below describes one TCR beta chain. Compared with germline, one end of the junction differs, possibly owing to a read error. The use of a sample-barcoded 5' primer and a J-beta primer mix characterized a second PCR of roughly 6 to 11 cycles. One entry per CDR3 protein results from TCRdb running MiXCR on the 5' RACE reads. This repertoire shows roughly 1 million distinct CDR3 sequences, about 25% found once; its top ten account for about 0.69%. These data are taken from a study of blood T cells in healthy people across ages. The CDR3 consists of 12 residues. The data were also submitted as part of a second study, on T cells of mothers and their children. According to that study: Samples came from a few healthy Caucasian mothers and their six children. From each mother came over 8.5 million TCR beta CDR3 reads, and from each child came around 2.7 million. Evidence of persistent microchimeric T cell clones was absent.

This receptor was taken from a girl between 2 and 10 years old in good health. The sequencing sample was made of blood. The J gene is TRBJ1-2, the V gene TRBV12-3 or TRBV12-4, with D possibly TRBD1 on 5 matching bases. For the CDR3, the DNA is TGTGCCAGCAGCCCAACCGGGACCTTTTTCGACTTC. It translates to CASSPTGTFFDF.